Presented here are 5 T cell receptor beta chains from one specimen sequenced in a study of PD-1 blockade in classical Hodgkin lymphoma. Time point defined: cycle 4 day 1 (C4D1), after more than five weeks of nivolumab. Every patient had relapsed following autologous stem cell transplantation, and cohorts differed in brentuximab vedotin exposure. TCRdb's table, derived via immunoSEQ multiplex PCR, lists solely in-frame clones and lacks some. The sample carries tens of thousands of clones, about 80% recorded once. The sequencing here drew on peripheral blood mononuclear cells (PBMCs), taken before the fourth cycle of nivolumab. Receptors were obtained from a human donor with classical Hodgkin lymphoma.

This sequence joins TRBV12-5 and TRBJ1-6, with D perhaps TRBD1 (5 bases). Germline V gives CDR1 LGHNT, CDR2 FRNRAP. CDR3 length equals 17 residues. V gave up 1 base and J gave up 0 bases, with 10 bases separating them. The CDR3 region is CASGLGPGGSYNSPLHF. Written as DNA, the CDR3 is TGTGCTAGTGGTTTGGGTCCGGGGGGCTCCTATAATTCACCCCTCCACTTT. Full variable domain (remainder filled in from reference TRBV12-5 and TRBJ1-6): DARVTQTPRHKVTEMGQEVTMRCQPILGHNTVFWYRQTMMQGLELLAYFRNRAPLDDSGMPKDRFSAEMPDATLATLKIQPSEPRDSAVYFCASGLGPGGSYNSPLHFGNGTRLTVT.

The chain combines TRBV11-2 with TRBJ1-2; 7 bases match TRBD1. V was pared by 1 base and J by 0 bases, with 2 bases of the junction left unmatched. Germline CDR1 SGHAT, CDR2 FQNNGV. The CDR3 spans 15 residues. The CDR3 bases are TGTGCCAGCAGCTTAGGACAGGGAGCTAACTATGGCTACACCTTC. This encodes CASSLGQGANYGYTF. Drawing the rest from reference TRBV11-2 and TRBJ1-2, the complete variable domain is EAGVAQSPRYKIIEKRQSVAFWCNPISGHATLYWYQQILGQGPKLLIQFQNNGVVDDSQLPKDRFSAERLKGVDSTLKIQPAKLEDSAVYLCASSLGQGANYGYTFGSGTRLTVV.

CDR3 DNA sequence: TGTGCCAGCAGCTTGGGGACCGCAGTTAATGAAAAACTGTTTTTT. Its protein product is CASSLGTAVNEKLFF. This chain links TRBV6-4 with TRBJ1-4; a possible D gene is TRBD1 (5 bases). Germline CDR1 and CDR2: MRHNA and SNTAGT. This CDR3 region has 15 residues. V was cut by 6 bases and J by 4 bases, with 15 bases left in between.

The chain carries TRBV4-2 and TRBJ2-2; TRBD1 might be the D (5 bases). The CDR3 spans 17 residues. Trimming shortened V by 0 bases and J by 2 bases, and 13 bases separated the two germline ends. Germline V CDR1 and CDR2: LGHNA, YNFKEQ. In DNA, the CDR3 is TGTGCCAGCAGCCAAGATCCCCCGCAGGGTAACACCGGGGAGCTGTTTTTT. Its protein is CASSQDPPQGNTGELFF.

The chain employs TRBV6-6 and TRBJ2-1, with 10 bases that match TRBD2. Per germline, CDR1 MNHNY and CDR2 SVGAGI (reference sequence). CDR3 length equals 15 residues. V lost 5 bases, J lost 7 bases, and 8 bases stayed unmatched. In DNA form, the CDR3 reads TGTGCCAGCAGTCTAGCGGGGGCCCTCGGGAATGAGCAGTTCTTC. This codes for CASSLAGALGNEQFF.